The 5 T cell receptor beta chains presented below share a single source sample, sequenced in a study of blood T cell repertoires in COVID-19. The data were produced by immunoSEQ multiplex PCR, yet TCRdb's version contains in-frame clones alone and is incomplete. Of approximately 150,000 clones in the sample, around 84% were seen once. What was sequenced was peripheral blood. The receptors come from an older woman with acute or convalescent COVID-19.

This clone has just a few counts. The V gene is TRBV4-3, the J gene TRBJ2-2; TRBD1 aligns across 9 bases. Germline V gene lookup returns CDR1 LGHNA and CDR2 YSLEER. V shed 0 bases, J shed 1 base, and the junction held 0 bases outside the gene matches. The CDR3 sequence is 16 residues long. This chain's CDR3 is CASSQEGQGNTGELFF. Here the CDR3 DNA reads TGCGCCAGCAGCCAAGAGGGACAGGGGAACACCGGGGAGCTGTTTTTT.

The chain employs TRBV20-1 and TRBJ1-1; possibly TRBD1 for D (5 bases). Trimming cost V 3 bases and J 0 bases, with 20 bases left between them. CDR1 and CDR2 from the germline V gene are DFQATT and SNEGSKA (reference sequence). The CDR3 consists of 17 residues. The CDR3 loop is CSASTDFDSPMNTEAFF. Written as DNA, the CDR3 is TGCAGTGCTAGTACCGACTTTGACAGTCCCATGAACACTGAAGCTTTCTTT.

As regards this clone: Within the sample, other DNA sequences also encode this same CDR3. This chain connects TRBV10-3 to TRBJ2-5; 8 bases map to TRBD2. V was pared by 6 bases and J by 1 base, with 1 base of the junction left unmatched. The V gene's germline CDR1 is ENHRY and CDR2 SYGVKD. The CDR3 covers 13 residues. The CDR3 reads CAISGTSQETQYF. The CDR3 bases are TGTGCCATCAGCGGGACTAGCCAAGAGACCCAGTACTTC.

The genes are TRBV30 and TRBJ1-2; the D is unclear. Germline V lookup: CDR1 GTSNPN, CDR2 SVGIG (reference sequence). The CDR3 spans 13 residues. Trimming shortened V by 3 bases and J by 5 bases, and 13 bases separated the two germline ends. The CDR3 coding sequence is TGTGCCTGGAGGATTGGGAGGGAGTATGGCTACACCTTC. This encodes CAWRIGREYGYTF.

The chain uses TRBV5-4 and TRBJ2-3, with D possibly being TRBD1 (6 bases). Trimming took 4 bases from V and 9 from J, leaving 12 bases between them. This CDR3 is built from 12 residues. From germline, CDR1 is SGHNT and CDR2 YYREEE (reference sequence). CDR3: CASSATGETQYF. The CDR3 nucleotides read TGTGCCAGCAGCGCGACAGGCGAGACGCAGTATTTT.